These T cell receptor beta chains were read from a single sample in a study of blood T cell repertoires in COVID-19. TCRdb's copy holds only in-frame clones and misses some; the assay was immunoSEQ multiplex PCR. The sample holds some 160,000 clones, just under 85% seen once. Input material: PBMCs or T cells enriched from blood (not recorded which). Receptor source: a woman aged 40-49 years who had recovered from COVID-19. Both conserved end residues are part of each CDR3. A D gene is named only where the DNA matches it firmly. The size of a clone is reported for some rows only, either as once, few or many, or as a class for expanded clones.

D	V	J	size	DNA	CDR3
TRBD2	TRBV30	TRBJ2-3	once	TGTGCCTGGAGAAAGGGACTAGCGGTCACAGATACGCAGTATTTT	CAWRKGLAVTDTQYF
-	TRBV25-1	TRBJ1-1	-	TGTCTTATCGGGGGGGTTGAAGCTTTCTTT	CLIGGVEAFF
-	TRBV28	TRBJ2-7	-	TGTGCCAGCATTAGGCACTCGGGGGAAGAGCAGTACTTC	CASIRHSGEEQYF
-	TRBV6-4	TRBJ1-1	-	TGTGCCAGCAGTGAAGGTACAGAGAACACTGAAGCTTTCTTT	CASSEGTENTEAFF
TRBD2	TRBV7-9	TRBJ2-5	once	TGTGCCAGCAGCCCGAGGACTAGCGCAGAAGAGACCCAGTACTTC	CASSPRTSAEETQYF
-	TRBV6-5	TRBJ2-1	-	TGTGCCAGCAGCCCCCGGGTCGCAGCCTTTGGTGAGCAGTTCTTC	CASSPRVAAFGEQFF
-	TRBV6-1	TRBJ1-2	-	TGTGCCAGCAGTGAAGCGTCCAGGGCGTATGGCTACACCTTC	CASSEASRAYGYTF
-	TRBV9	TRBJ1-2	-	TGTGCCAGCAGCGTAGGAAGTAGCCAGAACTATGGCTACACCTTC	CASSVGSSQNYGYTF
TRBD2	TRBV19	TRBJ2-3	-	TGTGCCAGTAGTCCTCAGCGGGACGGTCGCACAGATACGCAGTATTTT	CASSPQRDGRTDTQYF
-	TRBV19	TRBJ1-1	-	TGTGCCAGTAGTCACAGTATGAACACTGAAGCTTTCTTT	CASSHSMNTEAFF
TRBD1	TRBV19	TRBJ2-7	-	TGTGCCAGTAGTTCCAAACAGGGGTACGAGCAGTACTTC	CASSSKQGYEQYF
-	TRBV6-5	TRBJ1-2	-	TGTGCCAGCAGTTACCGCGGCAGGGAGGGTCATTCCGGCTACACCTTC	CASSYRGREGHSGYTF
-	TRBV10-2	TRBJ1-2	-	TGCGCCAGCAGGGAACAGGGACCGGGCTATGGCTACACCTTC	CASREQGPGYGYTF
TRBD2	TRBV7-9	TRBJ2-7	-	TGTGCCAGCAGCTCGACTAGCGGGAGCTACGAGCAGTACTTC	CASSSTSGSYEQYF
TRBD1	TRBV27	TRBJ2-2	once	TGTGCCAGCAGTACCTACAGGGGGATTAGCACCGGGGAGCTGTTTTTT	CASSTYRGISTGELFF
TRBD1	TRBV25-1	TRBJ1-2	-	TGTGCCAGCAGTGAGACAGACAGGGGGCGCACCTCGGGCTATGGCTACACCTTC	CASSETDRGRTSGYGYTF
TRBD1	TRBV6-5	TRBJ2-1	-	TGTGCCAGCAGTAGTCCCAGACAGGGGTACAATGAGCAGTTCTTC	CASSSPRQGYNEQFF
TRBD1	TRBV4-1	TRBJ1-2	-	TGCGCCAGCAGCTATACTCCGGGACAGGGGGCGGATGGCTACACCTTC	CASSYTPGQGADGYTF
-	TRBV5-1	TRBJ1-1	few	TGCGCCAGCAGCTTCAAACCTCAGGGGAACACTGAAGCTTTCTTT	CASSFKPQGNTEAFF
TRBD2	TRBV19	TRBJ2-5	many	TGTGCCAGTAGTATAGCGGGGGGACCGGGAGAGACCCAGTACTTC	CASSIAGGPGETQYF
TRBD1	TRBV19	TRBJ1-5	-	TGTGCCAGTAGTGGGGACAGGGGGCAAACCCTGCCCCAGCATTTT	CASSGDRGQTLPQHF
-	TRBV4-1	TRBJ2-5	-	TGCGCCAGCAGCCAAGTAGCGCAGGGGTCTGGGACCCAGTACTTC	CASSQVAQGSGTQYF
TRBD2	TRBV15	TRBJ2-5	-	TGTGCCACCAGCAGAGGGCTAGCGGGGGCCAACCAAGAGACCCAGTACTTC	CATSRGLAGANQETQYF
-	TRBV9	TRBJ2-2	few	TGTGCCAGCAGCGTACGACAGAACACCGGGGAGCTGTTTTTT	CASSVRQNTGELFF
TRBD1	TRBV7-3	TRBJ1-1	-	TGTGCCAGCAGCTTAGGACAGGGTGGGGCTGAAGCTTTCTTT	CASSLGQGGAEAFF
-	TRBV6-5	TRBJ2-1	once	TGTGCCAGCAGTTACTCGATTAGCAGCAATGAGCAGTTCTTC	CASSYSISSNEQFF
-	TRBV7-2	TRBJ2-1	-	TGTGCCAGCAGCTCGGACAGATCTAATGAGCAGTTCTTC	CASSSDRSNEQFF
-	TRBV5-1	TRBJ2-1	few	TGCGCCAGCAGCTTGATCGGGGAGAGCTCCTACAATGAGCAGTTCTTC	CASSLIGESSYNEQFF
TRBD1	TRBV6-5	TRBJ1-5	once	TGTGCCAGCAGGCGGACAGGGGGCAATCAGCCCCAGCATTTT	CASRRTGGNQPQHF
TRBD2	TRBV3-1/TRBV3-2	TRBJ2-3	-	TGTGCCAGCAGCCCGCTAGCGGGGGGGGCCACAGATACGCAGTATTTT	CASSPLAGGATDTQYF